The clone carrying this T cell receptor (beta chain) has a count of ten or more. The antigen remains unidentified. CDR1 and CDR2 (germline): SGHTA, FQGNSA. The CDR3 covers 17 residues. The V and J ends lost 5 bases and 0 bases respectively, with 19 bases between them. The data derive from a study of T cells in Graves' hyperthyroidism and ophthalmopathy. General study points: The model foresaw ophthalmopathy a median around 6.8 months prior to onset.

The source material, RNA transcripts, was used to amplify TCR beta CDR3 regions. With the HTBI primer set, the TCR CDR3 went through a first round of RT-PCR. A single record per CDR3 protein comes from TCRdb applying MiXCR to the multiplex PCR reads. The table lists roughly 530,000 distinct CDR3 sequences, under 20% of them singletons. The PBMCs were sourced from fresh peripheral blood (approximately 9.6 ml). The sample taken for sequencing was blood. The J gene is TRBJ2-5, the V gene TRBV7-2, with D perhaps TRBD1 (9 bases). This clonotype originated in a woman younger than 30 with Graves' ophthalmopathy. The chain's CDR3 is CASSPTGGTGYQETQYF. CDR3 DNA: TGTGCCAGCAGCCCGACGGGGGGGACAGGGTACCAAGAGACCCAGTACTTC.